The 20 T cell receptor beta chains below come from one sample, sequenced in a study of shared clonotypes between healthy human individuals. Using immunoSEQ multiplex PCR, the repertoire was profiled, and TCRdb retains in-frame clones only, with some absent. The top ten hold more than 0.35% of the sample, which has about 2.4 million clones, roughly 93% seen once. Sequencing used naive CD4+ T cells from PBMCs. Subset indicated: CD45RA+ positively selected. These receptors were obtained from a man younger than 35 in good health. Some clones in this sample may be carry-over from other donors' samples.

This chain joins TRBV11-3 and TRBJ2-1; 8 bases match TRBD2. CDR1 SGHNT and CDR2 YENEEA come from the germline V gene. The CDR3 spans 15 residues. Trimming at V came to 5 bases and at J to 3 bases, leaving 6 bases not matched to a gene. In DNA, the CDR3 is TGTGCCAGCAGCCTCGCCGGGACTAGCTACAATGAGCAGTTCTTC. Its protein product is CASSLAGTSYNEQFF.

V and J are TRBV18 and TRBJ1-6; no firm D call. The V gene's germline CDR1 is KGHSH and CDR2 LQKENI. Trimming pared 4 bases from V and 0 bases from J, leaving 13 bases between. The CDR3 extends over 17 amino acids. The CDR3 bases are TGTGCCAGCTCACTCCATCAACGGAGCTCCTATAATTCACCCCTCCACTTT. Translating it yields CASSLHQRSSYNSPLHF.

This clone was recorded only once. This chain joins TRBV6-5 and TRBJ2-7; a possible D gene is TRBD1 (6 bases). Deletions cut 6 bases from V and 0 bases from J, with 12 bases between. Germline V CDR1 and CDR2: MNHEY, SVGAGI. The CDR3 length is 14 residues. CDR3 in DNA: TGTGCCAGCAGCCGGACAGCCGTCTCCTACGAGCAGTACTTC. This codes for CASSRTAVSYEQYF.

CDR3 loop: CASTGRQGANYGYTF. The CDR3 DNA reads as TGTGCCAGCACCGGGAGGCAGGGAGCTAACTATGGCTACACCTTC. This sequence joins TRBV2 and TRBJ1-2; D perhaps matches TRBD1 (5 bases). The CDR3 sequence is 15 residues long. V was clipped by 7 bases and J by 0 bases, with 15 bases between them. Germline CDR1 is SNHLY and CDR2 is FYNNEI.

The chain's CDR3 is CASSPKTGAYGYTF. CDR3 sequence (DNA): TGTGCCAGCAGCCCTAAAACAGGGGCCTATGGCTACACCTTC. This sequence joins TRBV5-4 and TRBJ1-2; 7 nucleotides align to TRBD1. Germline V lookup: CDR1 SGHNT, CDR2 YYREEE (reference sequence). The CDR3 runs 14 residues. After removal of 4 bases from V and 4 bases from J, the junction contained 7 bases not matched to a gene.

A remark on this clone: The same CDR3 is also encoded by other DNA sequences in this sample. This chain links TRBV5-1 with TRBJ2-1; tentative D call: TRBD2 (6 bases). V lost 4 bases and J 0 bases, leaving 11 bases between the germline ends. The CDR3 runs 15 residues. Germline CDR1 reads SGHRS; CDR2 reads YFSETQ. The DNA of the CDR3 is TGCGCCAGCAGCCGCCGGGAGAGCTCCTACAATGAGCAGTTCTTC. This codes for CASSRRESSYNEQFF.

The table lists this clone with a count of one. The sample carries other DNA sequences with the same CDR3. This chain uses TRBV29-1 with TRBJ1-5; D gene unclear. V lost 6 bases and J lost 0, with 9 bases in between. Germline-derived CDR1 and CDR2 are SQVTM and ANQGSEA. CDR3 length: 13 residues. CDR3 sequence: CSVRTGSNQPQHF. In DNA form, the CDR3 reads TGCAGCGTGAGAACTGGTAGCAATCAGCCCCAGCATTTT.

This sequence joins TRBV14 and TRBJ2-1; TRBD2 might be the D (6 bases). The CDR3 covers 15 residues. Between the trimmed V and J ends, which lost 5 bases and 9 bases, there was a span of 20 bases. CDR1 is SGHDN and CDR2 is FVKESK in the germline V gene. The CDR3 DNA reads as TGTGCCAGCAGCTCCCGACTAGTCCTGCGCACTGAGCAGTTCTTC. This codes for CASSSRLVLRTEQFF. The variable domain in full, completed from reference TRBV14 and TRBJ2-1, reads EAGVTQFPSHSVIEKGQTVTLRCDPISGHDNLYWYRRVMGKEIKFLLHFVKESKQDESGMPNNRFLAERTGGTYSTLKVQPAELEDSGVYFCASSSRLVLRTEQFFGPGTRLTVL.

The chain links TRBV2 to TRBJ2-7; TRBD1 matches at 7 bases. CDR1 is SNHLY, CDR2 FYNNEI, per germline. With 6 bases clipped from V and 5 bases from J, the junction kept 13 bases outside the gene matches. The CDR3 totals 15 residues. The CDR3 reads CASRKVGQENHEQYF. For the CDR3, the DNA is TGTGCCAGCAGGAAAGTAGGACAGGAAAACCACGAGCAGTACTTC.

CDR3 bases: TGCGCCAGCAGCTTGTGGGCAGGTGGAAAACTGGTCGGAAACACCATATATTTT. Translation gives CASSLWAGGKLVGNTIYF. The chain combines TRBV5-1 with TRBJ1-3; no reliable D call. Germline V gene sequence: CDR1 SGHRS, CDR2 YFSETQ. Trimming removed 1 base at V and 4 bases at J, with 21 bases between. The CDR3 is 18 amino acids. Full variable domain (remainder filled in from reference TRBV5-1 and TRBJ1-3): KAGVTQTPRYLIKTRGQQVTLSCSPISGHRSVSWYQQTPGQGLQFLFEYFSETQRNKGNFPGRFSGRQFSNSRSEMNVSTLELGDSALYLCASSLWAGGKLVGNTIYFGEGSWLTVV.

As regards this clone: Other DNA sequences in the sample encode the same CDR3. The CDR3 here is CASSYINQPQHF. For the CDR3, the DNA is TGTGCCAGCAGTTATATTAATCAGCCCCAGCATTTT. The chain links TRBV6-6 to TRBJ1-5, with D unclear. This CDR3 region has 12 residues. The ends were cut back, 3 bases at V and 4 bases at J, with 4 bases in the middle. Germline V gene lookup returns CDR1 MNHNY and CDR2 SVGAGI (reference sequence).

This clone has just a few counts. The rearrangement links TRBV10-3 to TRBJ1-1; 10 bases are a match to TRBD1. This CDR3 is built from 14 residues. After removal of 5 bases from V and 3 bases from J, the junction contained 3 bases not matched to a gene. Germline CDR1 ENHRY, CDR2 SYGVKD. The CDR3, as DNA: TGTGCCATCAGTCCCGGACAGGGGGACACTGAAGCTTTCTTT. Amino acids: CAISPGQGDTEAFF.

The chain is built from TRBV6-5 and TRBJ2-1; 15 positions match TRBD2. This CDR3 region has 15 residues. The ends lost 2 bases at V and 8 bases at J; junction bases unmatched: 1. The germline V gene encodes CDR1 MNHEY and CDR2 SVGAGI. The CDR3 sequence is CASSYGTSGRYEQFF. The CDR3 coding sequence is TGTGCCAGCAGTTACGGGACTAGCGGGAGGTATGAGCAGTTCTTC.

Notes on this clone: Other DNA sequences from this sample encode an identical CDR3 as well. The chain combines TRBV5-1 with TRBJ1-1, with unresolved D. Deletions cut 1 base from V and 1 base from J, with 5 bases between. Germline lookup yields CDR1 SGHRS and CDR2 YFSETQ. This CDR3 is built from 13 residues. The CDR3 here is CASSLLQNTEAFF. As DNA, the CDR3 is TGCGCCAGCAGCTTGTTGCAGAACACTGAAGCTTTCTTT.

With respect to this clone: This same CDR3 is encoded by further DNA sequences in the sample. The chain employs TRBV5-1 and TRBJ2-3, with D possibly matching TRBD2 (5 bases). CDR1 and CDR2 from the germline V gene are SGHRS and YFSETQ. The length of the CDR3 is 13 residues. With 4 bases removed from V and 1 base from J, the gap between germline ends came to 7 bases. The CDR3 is CASSAGGTDTQYF. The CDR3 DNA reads TGCGCCAGCAGCGCCGGGGGCACAGATACGCAGTATTTT.

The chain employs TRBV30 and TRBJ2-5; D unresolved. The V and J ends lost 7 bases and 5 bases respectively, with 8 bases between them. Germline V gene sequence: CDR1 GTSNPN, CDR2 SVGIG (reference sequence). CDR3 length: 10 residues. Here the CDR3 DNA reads TGTGCCTTTGAAGCGGAGACCCAGTACTTC. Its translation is CAFEAETQYF.

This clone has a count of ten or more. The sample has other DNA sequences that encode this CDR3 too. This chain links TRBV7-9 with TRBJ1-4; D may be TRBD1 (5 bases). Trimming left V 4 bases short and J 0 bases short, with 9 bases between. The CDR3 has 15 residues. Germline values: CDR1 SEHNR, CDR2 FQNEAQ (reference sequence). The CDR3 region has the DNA TGTGCCAGCAGCTCACGACAGCCAACTAATGAAAAACTGTTTTTT. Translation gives CASSSRQPTNEKLFF.

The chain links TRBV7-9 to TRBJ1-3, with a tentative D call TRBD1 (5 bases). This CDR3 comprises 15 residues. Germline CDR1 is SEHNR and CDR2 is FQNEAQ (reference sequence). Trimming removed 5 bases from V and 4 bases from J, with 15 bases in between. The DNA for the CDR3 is TGTGCCAGCAGCCGTGGAGGGGCTTCGGGAAACACCATATATTTT. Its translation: CASSRGGASGNTIYF.

DNA of the CDR3: TGTGCCAGCAGCTTAACCGGGGGACAGGGGCGTAGGGAGACCCAGTACTTC. Translation: CASSLTGGQGRRETQYF. The genes are TRBV7-3 and TRBJ2-5; 10 positions match TRBD1. This CDR3 has 17 amino acids. The germline V gene has CDR1 SGHTA and CDR2 FQGTGA. The V gene end was trimmed by 0 bases and the J gene end by 5 bases; junction bases not matched to a gene: 9.

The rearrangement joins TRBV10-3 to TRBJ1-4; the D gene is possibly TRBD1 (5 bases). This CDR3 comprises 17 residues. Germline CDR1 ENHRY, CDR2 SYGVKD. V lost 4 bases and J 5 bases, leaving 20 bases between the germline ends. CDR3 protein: CAISVARSGTVNEKLFF. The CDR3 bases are TGTGCCATCAGTGTTGCCCGTTCCGGGACGGTAAATGAAAAACTGTTTTTT.